What follows is one T cell receptor beta chain and its context. The antigen remains unidentified. This sample is drawn from a study of T cell responses to AZD1222 COVID-19 vaccine. Researchers grouped second doses given at about 4 or about 12 weeks into one pool. The CDR3 has 15 residues. CDR1 is SGHAT and CDR2 is FQNNGV in the germline V gene. With 5 bases clipped from V and 4 bases from J, the junction kept 8 bases outside the gene matches. Using immunoSEQ multiplex PCR, the repertoire was profiled, and TCRdb retains in-frame clones only, with some absent. The data contain roughly 110,000 clones, roughly nine tenths of them singletons. Study-wide points: At study baseline, merely six AZD1222 recipients were seropositive.

The sequence was obtained from an adult who received the AZD1222 COVID-19 vaccine. The chain carries TRBV11-2 and TRBJ2-1; 7 bases are shared with TRBD2. The source was peripheral blood, collected 28 days after the second AZD1222 dose. The CDR3 region has the DNA TGTGCCAGCAGCGTCAAAGCGGGACCTTACAATGAGCAGTTCTTC. Amino acids: CASSVKAGPYNEQFF. Based on the CDR3 plus reference TRBV11-2 and TRBJ2-1, the full variable domain is EAGVAQSPRYKIIEKRQSVAFWCNPISGHATLYWYQQILGQGPKLLIQFQNNGVVDDSQLPKDRFSAERLKGVDSTLKIQPAKLEDSAVYLCASSVKAGPYNEQFFGPGTRLTVL.